This is a list of T cell receptor beta chains from one sample in a study of identical twins. In TCRdb, the 5' RACE reads were re-called with MiXCR into one record per CDR3 protein. The sample records 1.5 million or so distinct CDR3 sequences, about 30% being singletons. Material: cord blood. These receptors were obtained from a newborn girl in good health. Each CDR3 is given with its conserved first and last residue. Some rows mark clone size as missing; the rest say once, few, many or name a class of expanded clone.

v_call	clone_size	j_call	cdr3_aa
TRBV12-3/TRBV12-4	-	TRBJ2-7	CASSFWGVRDGSSYEQYF
TRBV9	few	TRBJ2-3	CASSNYPDTQYF
TRBV3-1	-	TRBJ2-1	CASSPAMSRYNEQFF
TRBV4-1	few	TRBJ2-1	CASSHGLAAYNEQFF
TRBV5-1	many	TRBJ2-6	CASSLEPQLSGANVLTF
TRBV18	-	TRBJ2-5	CASSPPNDNEQYF
TRBV12-3/TRBV12-4	few	TRBJ1-4	CASRRDRSNEKLFF
TRBV28	-	TRBJ2-1	CASSLSGLAGAPVQFF
TRBV20-1	few	TRBJ2-3	CSARARVTDTQYF
TRBV19	few	TRBJ2-3	CASSMRDSRTDTQYF
TRBV6-2/TRBV6-3	-	TRBJ2-1	CASSYSIGGAFYNEQFF
TRBV7-9	few	TRBJ2-7	CASRRLRLSGYEQYF
TRBV11-2	-	TRBJ1-2	CASSSNRGRGGGHTF
TRBV4-1	few	TRBJ2-7	CASSHIGTSGGSSYEQYF
TRBV7-9	-	TRBJ2-1	CASSLEPPSGRREFF
TRBV7-2	many	TRBJ2-4	CASSLGGNIAKNIQYF
TRBV29-1	many	TRBJ2-3	CSVDISGRATTDTQYF
TRBV3-1	few	TRBJ1-2	CASSLRTGASYGYTF
TRBV4-2	-	TRBJ1-6	CASSQHGPLNSPLHF
TRBV28	-	TRBJ2-7	CASSNIYEQYF
TRBV5-1	-	TRBJ1-1	CASSLRTDPNTEAFF
TRBV12-3/TRBV12-4	once	TRBJ1-3	CASSLALGSYGNTIYF
TRBV24-1	-	TRBJ2-7	CATSDTGQNGYEQYF
TRBV12-3/TRBV12-4	-	TRBJ1-2	CASSGYWEYGYTF
TRBV21-1	many	TRBJ2-7	CASSPLLGNEQYF
TRBV6-6	-	TRBJ2-7	CASKRGGQSYEQYF
TRBV5-6	many	TRBJ2-1	CASSSRLAGLNEQFF
TRBV5-1	-	TRBJ1-4	CASSSGQPTNEKLFF
TRBV20-1	few	TRBJ2-4	CSATKGLPLAKNIQYF
TRBV18	-	TRBJ1-5	CASSSGVQESNQPQHF
TRBV9	few	-	CASSVTGSSYNEQYF
TRBV7-2	-	TRBJ1-3	CASSEGPFSGNTIYF
TRBV13	few	TRBJ1-6	CASSLRQLYNSPLHF
TRBV9	-	TRBJ2-5	CASSASGGALGETQYF
TRBV7-8	-	TRBJ2-2	CASSFRREGNTGELFF
TRBV12-3/TRBV12-4	few	TRBJ1-2	CASSFGDRDNYGYTF
TRBV18	once	TRBJ1-5	CASSRSGTDNQPQHF
TRBV28	-	TRBJ2-1	CACSLRRGYGNEQFF
TRBV20-1	-	TRBJ2-1	CSATMTSGSENEQFF
TRBV20-1	-	TRBJ1-4	CSARRGREEKLFF